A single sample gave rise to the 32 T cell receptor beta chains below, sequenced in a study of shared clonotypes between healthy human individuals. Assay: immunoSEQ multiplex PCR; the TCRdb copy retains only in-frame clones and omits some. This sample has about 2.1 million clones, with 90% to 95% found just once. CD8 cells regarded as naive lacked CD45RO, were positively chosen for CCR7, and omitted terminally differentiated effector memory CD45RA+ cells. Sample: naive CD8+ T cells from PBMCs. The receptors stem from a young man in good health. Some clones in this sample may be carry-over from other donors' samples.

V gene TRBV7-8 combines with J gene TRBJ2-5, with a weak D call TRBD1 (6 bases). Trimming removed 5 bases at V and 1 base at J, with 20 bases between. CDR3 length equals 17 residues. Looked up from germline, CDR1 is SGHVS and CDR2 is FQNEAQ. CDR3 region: CASSQPRGWDGQETQYF. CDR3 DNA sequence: TGTGCCAGCAGCCAACCAAGGGGGTGGGACGGCCAAGAGACCCAGTACTTC.

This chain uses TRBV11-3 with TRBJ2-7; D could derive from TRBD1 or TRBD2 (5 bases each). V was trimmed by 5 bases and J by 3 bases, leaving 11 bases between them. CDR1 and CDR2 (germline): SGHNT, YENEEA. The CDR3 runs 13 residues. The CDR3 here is CASSTRDGYEQYF. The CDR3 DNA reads TGTGCCAGCAGCACGAGGGACGGCTACGAGCAGTACTTC.

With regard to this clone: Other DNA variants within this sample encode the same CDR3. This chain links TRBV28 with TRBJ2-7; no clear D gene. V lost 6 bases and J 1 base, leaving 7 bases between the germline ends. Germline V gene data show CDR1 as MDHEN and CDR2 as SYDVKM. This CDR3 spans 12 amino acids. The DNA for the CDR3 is TGTGCCAGCAGCCCCTCATCCTACGAGCAGTACTTC. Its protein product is CASSPSSYEQYF.

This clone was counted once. DNA for the CDR3: TGTGCCAGCAGTTTAATCGCTCGGGACGAGCAGTACTTC. Translating it yields CASSLIARDEQYF. V and J are TRBV28 and TRBJ2-7, with D uncertain. This CDR3 spans 13 amino acids. V was cut by 2 bases and J by 5 bases, with 10 bases left in between. The germline V gene encodes CDR1 MDHEN and CDR2 SYDVKM.

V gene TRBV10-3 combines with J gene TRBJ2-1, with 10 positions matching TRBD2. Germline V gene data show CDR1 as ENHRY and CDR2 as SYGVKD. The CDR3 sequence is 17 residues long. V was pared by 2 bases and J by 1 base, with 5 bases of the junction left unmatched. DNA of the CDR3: TGTGCCATCAGTGAGGTTGGTAGCGGGAGGTCCTACAATGAGCAGTTCTTC. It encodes CAISEVGSGRSYNEQFF.

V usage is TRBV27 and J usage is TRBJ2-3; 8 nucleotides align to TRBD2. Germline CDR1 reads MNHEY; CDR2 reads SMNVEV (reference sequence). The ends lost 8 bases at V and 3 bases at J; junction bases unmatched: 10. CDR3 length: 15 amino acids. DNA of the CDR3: TGTGCCAGCGAAAGTATCGGGAGGGGAACAGATACGCAGTATTTT. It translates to CASESIGRGTDTQYF.

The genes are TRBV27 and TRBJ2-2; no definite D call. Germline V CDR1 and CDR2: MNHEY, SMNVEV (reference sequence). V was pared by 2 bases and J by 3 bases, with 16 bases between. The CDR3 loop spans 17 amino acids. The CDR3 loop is CASSLMAAGLYTGELFF. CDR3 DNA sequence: TGTGCCAGCAGTTTAATGGCGGCAGGTCTCTACACCGGGGAGCTGTTTTTT.

The CDR3 DNA reads as TGCAGCGTTGAAGGGGTAGCGGGGCGTTACAATGAGCAGTTCTTC. It specifies CSVEGVAGRYNEQFF. V and J are TRBV29-1 and TRBJ2-1; TRBD2 aligns across 8 bases. CDR1 and CDR2 from the germline V gene are SQVTM and ANQGSEA. Trimming cost V 1 base and J 4 bases; bases outside gene matches: 6. The CDR3 spans 15 residues.

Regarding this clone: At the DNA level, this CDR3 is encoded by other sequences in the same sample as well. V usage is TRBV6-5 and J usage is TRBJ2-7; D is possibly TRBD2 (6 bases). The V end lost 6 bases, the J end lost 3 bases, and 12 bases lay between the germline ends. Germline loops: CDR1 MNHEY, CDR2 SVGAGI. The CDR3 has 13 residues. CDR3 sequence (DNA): TGTGCCAGCAGCTCCGGGACTCTCTACGAGCAGTACTTC. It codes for CASSSGTLYEQYF.

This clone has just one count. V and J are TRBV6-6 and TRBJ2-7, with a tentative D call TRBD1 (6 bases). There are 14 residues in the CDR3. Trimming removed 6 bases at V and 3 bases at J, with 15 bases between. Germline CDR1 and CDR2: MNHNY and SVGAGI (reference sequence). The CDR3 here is CASSLQGLLYEQYF. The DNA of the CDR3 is TGTGCCAGCAGCTTACAGGGTCTCCTCTACGAGCAGTACTTC.

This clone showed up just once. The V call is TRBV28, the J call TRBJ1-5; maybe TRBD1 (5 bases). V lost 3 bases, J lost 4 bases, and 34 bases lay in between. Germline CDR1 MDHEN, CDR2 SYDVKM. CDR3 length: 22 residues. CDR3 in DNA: TGTGCCAGCAGTTTTATAATACGCGGGACGAAAGTAGTAATCAGCCTTAATCAGCCCCAGCATTTT. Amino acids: CASSFIIRGTKVVISLNQPQHF.

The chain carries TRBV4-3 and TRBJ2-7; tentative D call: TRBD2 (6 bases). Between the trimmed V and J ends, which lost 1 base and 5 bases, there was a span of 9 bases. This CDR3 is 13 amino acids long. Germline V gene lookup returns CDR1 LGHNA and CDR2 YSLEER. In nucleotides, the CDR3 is TGCGCCAGCAGCCAAGCGGGAGTTCACGAGCAGTACTTC. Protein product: CASSQAGVHEQYF.

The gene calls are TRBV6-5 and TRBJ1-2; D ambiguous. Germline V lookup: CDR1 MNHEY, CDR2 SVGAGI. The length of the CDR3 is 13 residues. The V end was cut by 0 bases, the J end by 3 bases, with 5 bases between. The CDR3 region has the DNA TGTGCCAGCAGTTACTCGAACTACTATGGCTACACCTTC. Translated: CASSYSNYYGYTF.

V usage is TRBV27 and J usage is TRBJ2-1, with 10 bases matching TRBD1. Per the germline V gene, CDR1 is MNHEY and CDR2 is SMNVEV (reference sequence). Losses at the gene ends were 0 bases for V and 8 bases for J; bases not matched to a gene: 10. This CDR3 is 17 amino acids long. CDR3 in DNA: TGTGCCAGCAGTTTATCTATGAAGGGACAGGGGTGGTATGAGCAGTTCTTC. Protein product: CASSLSMKGQGWYEQFF.

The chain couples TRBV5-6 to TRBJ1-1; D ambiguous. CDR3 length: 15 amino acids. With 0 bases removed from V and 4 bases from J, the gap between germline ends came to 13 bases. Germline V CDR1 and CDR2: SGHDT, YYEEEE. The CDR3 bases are TGTGCCAGCAGCTTGGAGTTTCCCCCGAGCACTGAAGCTTTCTTT. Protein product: CASSLEFPPSTEAFF.

The chain's CDR3 is CASSYPGASEKLFF. The CDR3 region has the DNA TGTGCCAGCAGTTACCCAGGGGCGAGTGAAAAACTGTTTTTT. This sequence joins TRBV6-6 and TRBJ1-4; TRBD1 might be the D (6 bases). Germline V gene data show CDR1 as MNHNY and CDR2 as SVGAGI (reference sequence). The CDR3 consists of 14 residues. Trimming took off 2 bases at V and 7 bases at J, with 11 bases between the two ends.

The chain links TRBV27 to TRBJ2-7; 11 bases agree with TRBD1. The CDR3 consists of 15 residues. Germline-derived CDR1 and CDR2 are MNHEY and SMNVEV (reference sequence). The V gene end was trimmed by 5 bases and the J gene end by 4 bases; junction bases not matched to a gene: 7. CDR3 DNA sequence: TGTGCCAGCAGTCCGGCTGGACAGGGGGCATACGAGCAGTACTTC. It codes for CASSPAGQGAYEQYF.

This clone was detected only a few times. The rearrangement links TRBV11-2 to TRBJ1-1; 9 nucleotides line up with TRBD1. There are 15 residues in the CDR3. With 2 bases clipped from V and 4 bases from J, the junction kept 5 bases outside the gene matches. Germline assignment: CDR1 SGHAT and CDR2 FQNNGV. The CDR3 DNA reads TGTGCCAGCAGCTTAAGCGACAGGGGGGCCACTGAAGCTTTCTTT. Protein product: CASSLSDRGATEAFF. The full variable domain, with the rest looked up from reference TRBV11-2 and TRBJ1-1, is EAGVAQSPRYKIIEKRQSVAFWCNPISGHATLYWYQQILGQGPKLLIQFQNNGVVDDSQLPKDRFSAERLKGVDSTLKIQPAKLEDSAVYLCASSLSDRGATEAFFGQGTRLTVV.

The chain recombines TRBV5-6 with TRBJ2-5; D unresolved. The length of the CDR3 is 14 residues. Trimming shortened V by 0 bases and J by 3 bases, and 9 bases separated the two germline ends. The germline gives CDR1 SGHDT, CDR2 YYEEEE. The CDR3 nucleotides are TGTGCCAGCAGCTTGGTCGCAGGTAAAGAGACCCAGTACTTC. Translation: CASSLVAGKETQYF.

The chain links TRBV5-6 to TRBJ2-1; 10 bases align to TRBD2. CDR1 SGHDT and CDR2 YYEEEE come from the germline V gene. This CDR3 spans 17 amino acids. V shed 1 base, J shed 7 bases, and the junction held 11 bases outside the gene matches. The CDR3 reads CASSLSPSGSFGNEQFF. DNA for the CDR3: TGTGCCAGCAGCTTGTCGCCTAGCGGGAGTTTTGGGAATGAGCAGTTCTTC. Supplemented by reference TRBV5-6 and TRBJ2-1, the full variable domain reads DAGVTQSPTHLIKTRGQQVTLRCSPKSGHDTVSWYQQALGQGPQFIFQYYEEEERQRGNFPDRFSGHQFPNYSSELNVNALLLGDSALYLCASSLSPSGSFGNEQFFGPGTRLTVL.

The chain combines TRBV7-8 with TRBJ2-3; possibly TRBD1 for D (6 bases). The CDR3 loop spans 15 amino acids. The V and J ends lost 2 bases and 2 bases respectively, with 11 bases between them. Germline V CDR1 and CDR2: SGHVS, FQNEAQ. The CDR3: CASSLKGEPTDTQYF. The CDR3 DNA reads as TGTGCCAGCAGCTTAAAGGGGGAACCCACAGATACGCAGTATTTT.

CDR3 sequence (DNA): TGTGCCAGCAGTCCCAAGGGAGGGGGCCGGCAGGAGCAGTTCTTC. This translates into CASSPKGGGRQEQFF. The chain recombines TRBV6-5 with TRBJ2-1; TRBD1 or TRBD2 may be the D gene (7 bases each). The CDR3 spans 15 residues. CDR1 MNHEY and CDR2 SVGAGI come from the germline V gene. V was pared by 5 bases and J by 10 bases, with 21 bases between.

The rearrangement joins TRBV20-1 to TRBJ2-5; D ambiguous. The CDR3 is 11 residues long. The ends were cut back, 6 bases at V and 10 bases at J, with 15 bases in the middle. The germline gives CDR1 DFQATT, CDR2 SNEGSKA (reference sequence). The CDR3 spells CSAAEGRSQYF. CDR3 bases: TGCAGTGCCGCGGAAGGAAGGAGCCAGTACTTC.

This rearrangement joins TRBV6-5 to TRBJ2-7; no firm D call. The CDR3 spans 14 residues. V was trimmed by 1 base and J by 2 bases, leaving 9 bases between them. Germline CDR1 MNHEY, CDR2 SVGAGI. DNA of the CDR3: TGTGCCAGCAGTTACTTTGCAGAAACCTACGAGCAGTACTTC. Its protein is CASSYFAETYEQYF.

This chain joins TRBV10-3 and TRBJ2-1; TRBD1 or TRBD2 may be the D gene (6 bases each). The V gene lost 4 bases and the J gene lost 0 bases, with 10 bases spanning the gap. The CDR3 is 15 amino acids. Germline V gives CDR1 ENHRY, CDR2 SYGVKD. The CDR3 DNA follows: TGTGCCATCAGTGTCGGGGGCCTCTCCTACAATGAGCAGTTCTTC. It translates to CAISVGGLSYNEQFF.

The CDR3 DNA reads TGTGCCACCAGCAGAGGAGTTCGGGATACCTACAATGAGCAGTTCTTC. Its translation is CATSRGVRDTYNEQFF. The rearrangement joins TRBV15 to TRBJ2-1, with D perhaps matching TRBD2 (5 bases). Trimming cost V 1 base and J 2 bases, with 12 bases left between them. This CDR3 spans 16 amino acids. Germline values: CDR1 LNHNV, CDR2 YYDKDF (reference sequence).

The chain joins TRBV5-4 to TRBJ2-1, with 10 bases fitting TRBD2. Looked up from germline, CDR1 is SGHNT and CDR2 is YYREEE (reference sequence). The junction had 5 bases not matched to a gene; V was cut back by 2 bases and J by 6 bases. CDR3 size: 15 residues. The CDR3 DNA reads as TGTGCCAGCAGCTTCGGGGCTAGCGGGGGCAATGAGCAGTTCTTC. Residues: CASSFGASGGNEQFF.

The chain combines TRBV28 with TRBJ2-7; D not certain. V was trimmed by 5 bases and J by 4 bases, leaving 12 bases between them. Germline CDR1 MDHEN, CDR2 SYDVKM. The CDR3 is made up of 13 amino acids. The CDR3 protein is CASSIADPYEQYF. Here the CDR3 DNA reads TGTGCCAGCAGTATAGCAGACCCTTACGAGCAGTACTTC.

CDR3 bases: TGTGCCAGCAGCGACGGGTCCGGCACTGAAGCTTTCTTT. This codes for CASSDGSGTEAFF. V gene TRBV9 combines with J gene TRBJ1-1; D is undetermined. Trimming took 3 bases from V and 4 from J, leaving 10 bases between them. The length of the CDR3 is 13 residues. Per germline, CDR1 SGDLS and CDR2 YYNGEE.

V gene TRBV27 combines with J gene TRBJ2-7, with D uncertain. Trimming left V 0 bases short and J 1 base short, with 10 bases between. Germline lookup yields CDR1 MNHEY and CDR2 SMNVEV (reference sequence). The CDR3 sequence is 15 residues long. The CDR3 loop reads CASSLSVFLSYEQYF. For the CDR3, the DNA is TGTGCCAGCAGTTTATCCGTGTTCCTTTCCTACGAGCAGTACTTC.

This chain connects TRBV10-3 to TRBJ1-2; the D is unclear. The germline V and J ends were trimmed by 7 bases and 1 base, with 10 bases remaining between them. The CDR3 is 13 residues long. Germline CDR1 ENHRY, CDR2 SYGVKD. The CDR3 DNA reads TGTGCCATCAAGGACGTGCTTAACTATGGCTACACCTTC. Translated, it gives CAIKDVLNYGYTF.

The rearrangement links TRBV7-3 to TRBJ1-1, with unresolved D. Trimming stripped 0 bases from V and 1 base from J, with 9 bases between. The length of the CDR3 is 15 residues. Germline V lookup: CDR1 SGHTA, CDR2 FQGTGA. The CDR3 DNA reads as TGTGCCAGCAGCTTAACCTCGGCCCCGAACACTGAAGCTTTCTTT. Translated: CASSLTSAPNTEAFF.